One T cell receptor (beta chain) is described in this entry. The clone's antigen remains unknown. No per-base quality is available; no much larger clone lies one base away. This record belongs to a study of T cell responses to AZD1222 COVID-19 vaccine listed by TCRdb under 2021. Turning to the overall study: AZD1222 recipients with second doses at about 4 weeks or about 12 weeks were pooled, because spike-specific TCR depth and breadth did not differ between schedules. TCR sequencing was performed for about 250 trial participants, of whom around 210 were given two doses of AZD1222 and 26 were given two doses of MenACWY control vaccine. Trial participants were enrolled into age subgroups of 18-55, 56-69 and 70-plus years, which contained roughly 140, 27 and 60 TCR-sequenced participants, respectively. The paper as a whole reports these results and caveats: CD4 TCRs associated with the vaccine covered the entire spike protein, and the dominant responses were in regions 160-218 and 743-854. No day 14 peak-response samples were available, so repertoires were characterized only after the peak T cell response. Participants were mostly white British and included more females than males, and it was suggested by the authors that clonal diversity may have been underestimated. Only five or six AZD1222 recipients were SARS-CoV-2 seropositive at baseline, limiting conclusions about previously exposed vaccinees. Reportedly, almost half of the unique spike-specific TCRs recognized epitopes lying outside the regions that are mutated in the B.1.351 and B.1.1.7 variants. A significant rise in spike-specific TCR breadth and depth was observed after two AZD1222 doses relative to day 0 and relative to MenACWY recipients. The 56-69-year group was small, and its depth increase did not reach significance, likely because of low power.

Taken from the germline V gene, the CDR1 and CDR2 loops are KGHDR and SFDVKD. CDR3 length: 22 amino acids, cysteine to phenylalanine. Just the 66-base CDR3 DNA is kept, in frame starting at base 1. Unmatched junction bases come to 19, with V trimmed by 0 bases and J by 0 bases. In light of the paper, this sample's time point label describes: baseline before first vaccination. The vaccinee samples were drawn from two UK trials, COV001 and COV002, one of which was a single-blind randomized controlled phase 2/3 trial testing AZD1222 (ChAdOx1 nCoV-19) in healthy adults. Trial participant PBMC samples were collected at day 0 and day 28 after the second dose for TCRbeta chain sequencing. The CDR3 regions of human TCRbeta chains were subjected to immunosequencing. In the source study's methods: Repertoire TCRs were matched against a reference library of SARS-CoV-2-specific TCRs generated with the MIRA antigen-specificity platform. Breadth meant the fraction of unique TCRs that were SARS-CoV-2-associated, whereas depth meant the fraction of total T cells that were SARS-CoV-2-associated. Each spike-specific TCR was assigned to its reactive spike region and to a CD4 or CD8 class using the MIRA data. Log10-transformed breadth and depth values were compared by one-way ANOVA with Sidak's multiple comparisons tests. What TCRdb holds here is the immuneACCESS table cut down to in-frame rearrangements. Part of the clones is not present; checked against another copy, under half of the missing clones reflect an unresolved V gene, and the others are unexplained. V and J calls and clone size are copied from that table; D and trimming were computed from the DNA. Across this sample there are roughly 100,000 clones, with around 80% seen only once. Around 5% of the sample lies in the top ten.

This sequence was found in an adult in good health. The sequencing used peripheral blood, collected on day 0 of AZD1222 vaccination. Rearrangement joined TRBV24-1 to TRBJ1-3; 7 of the junction bases match TRBD1. The CDR3 reads CATSDLPSNRGALTISGNTIYF. The nucleotide sequence reads TGTGCCACCAGTGATTTGCCATCGAACAGGGGAGCCCTTACAATCTCTGGAAACACCATATATTTT.